The sequence of this T cell receptor beta chain was determined in a study of chemoradiotherapy in HPV16-positive cancers. Across the whole study: Candidate HPV-specific T-cell clones and common TCR motifs came from functional assays in a couple of HPV16-positive patients. Regarding the study as a whole: The functional HPV-specific definition rests on just a couple of HPV16-positive patients.

TCRdb keeps only in-frame clones here, not all; method: immunoSEQ multiplex PCR. Here the sample spans 10,000 or so clones, roughly four fifths being singletons. This clone was seen a single time. Its antigen is currently unknown. The CDR3 loop spans 14 amino acids. V dropped 2 bases and J dropped 7 bases, with 12 bases sitting between them. Germline CDR1 SGHNT, CDR2 YENEEA. The sequence was obtained from a human donor with HPV-associated anogenital cancer. This chain uses TRBV11-3 with TRBJ2-1; TRBD1 might be the D (6 bases). This specimen was blood, taken from a patient who underwent chemoradiotherapy. The CDR3 bases are TGTGCCAGCAGCTTATTGGGGGCGAGTAATGAGCAGTTCTTC. The encoded protein is CASSLLGASNEQFF.